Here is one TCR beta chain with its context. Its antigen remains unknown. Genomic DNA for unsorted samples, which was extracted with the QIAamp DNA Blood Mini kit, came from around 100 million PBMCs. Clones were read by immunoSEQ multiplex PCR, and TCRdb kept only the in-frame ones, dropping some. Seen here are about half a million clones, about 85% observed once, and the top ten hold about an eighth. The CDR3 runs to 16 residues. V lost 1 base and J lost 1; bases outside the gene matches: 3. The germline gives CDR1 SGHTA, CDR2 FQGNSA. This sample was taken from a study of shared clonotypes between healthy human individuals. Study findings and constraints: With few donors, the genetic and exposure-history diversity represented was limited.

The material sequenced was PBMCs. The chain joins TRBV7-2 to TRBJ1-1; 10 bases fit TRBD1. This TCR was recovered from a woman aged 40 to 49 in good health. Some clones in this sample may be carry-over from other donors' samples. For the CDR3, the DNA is TGTGCCAGCAGCTTAGGATGGGACAGGGGGAACACTGAAGCTTTCTTT. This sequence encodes CASSLGWDRGNTEAFF.